What follows are 8 T cell receptor beta chains derived from one specimen sequenced in a study of PD-L1 blockade in urothelial cancer. TCRdb's table, derived via immunoSEQ multiplex PCR, lists solely in-frame clones and lacks some. The table includes around 25,000 clones, around 85% detected once. Sequencing used PBMCs, obtained around atezolizumab (anti-PD-L1) treatment. These TCRs come from a man aged 45-65 years with urothelial cancer.

This clone was counted a single time. The chain recombines TRBV13 with TRBJ2-7; TRBD1 might be the D (5 bases). Germline loops: CDR1 PRHDT, CDR2 FYEKMQ (reference sequence). This CDR3 is built from 13 residues. V lost 3 bases, J lost 4 bases, and 10 bases lay in between. The chain's CDR3 is CASSLQGKYEQYF. The CDR3 DNA reads TGTGCCAGCAGCTTGCAGGGAAAGTACGAGCAGTACTTC.

The chain uses TRBV30 and TRBJ1-4; 7 nucleotides agree with TRBD1. This CDR3 has 11 residues. With V trimmed by 8 bases and J by 7 bases, 4 bases remained unmatched. Germline values: CDR1 GTSNPN, CDR2 SVGIG (reference sequence). CDR3 region: CAVRDSEKLFF. Written as DNA, the CDR3 is TGTGCCGTTCGGGACAGTGAAAAACTGTTTTTT.

Details on this clone: Other DNA sequences in the sample encode the same CDR3. The chain joins TRBV4-3 to TRBJ2-7; D remains ambiguous. With 0 bases removed from V and 4 bases from J, the gap between germline ends came to 7 bases. The germline CDR1 and CDR2 sequences are LGHNA and YSLEER. The CDR3 sequence is 13 residues long. This chain's CDR3 is CASSQDSGYEQYF. CDR3 in DNA: TGCGCCAGCAGCCAAGATTCCGGGTACGAGCAGTACTTC.

The gene calls are TRBV15 and TRBJ1-1; 8 bases agree with TRBD1. Looked up from germline, CDR1 is LNHNV and CDR2 is YYDKDF (reference sequence). V trimming: 1 base; J trimming: 1 base; junction bases outside the gene matches: 5. The CDR3 has 16 amino acids. The CDR3: CATSRVVGTGNTEAFF. The CDR3 DNA is TGTGCCACCAGCAGAGTTGTTGGGACAGGGAACACTGAAGCTTTCTTT.

This chain connects TRBV14 to TRBJ2-7, with D possibly being TRBD2 (5 bases). The CDR3 covers 17 residues. The V end was cut by 0 bases, the J end by 6 bases, with 21 bases between. The V gene's germline CDR1 is SGHDN and CDR2 FVKESK. In DNA, the CDR3 is TGTGCCAGCAGCCAAGATTGGACGGGATCACATAGCTCCGAGCAGTACTTC. Translating it yields CASSQDWTGSHSSEQYF.

The chain links TRBV5-1 to TRBJ2-1, with 13 positions matching TRBD2. V lost 5 bases to trimming and J lost 9 bases; unmatched junction nucleotides: 11. Germline V gene sequence: CDR1 SGHRS, CDR2 YFSETQ. The CDR3 covers 16 residues. DNA of the CDR3: TGCGCCAGCAGTTATACATGGACTAGCGGGAGCACTGAGCAGTTCTTC. Its translation is CASSYTWTSGSTEQFF.

The chain employs TRBV19 and TRBJ2-6, with 8 bases matching TRBD1. Germline values: CDR1 LNHDA, CDR2 SQIVND (reference sequence). V gave up 0 bases and J gave up 2 bases; unmatched junction bases: 6. CDR3 length: 18 residues. This CDR3 is CASSIDQGAIPGANVLTF. The CDR3 DNA is TGTGCCAGTAGTATAGATCAGGGGGCGATCCCTGGGGCCAACGTCCTGACTTTC.

This rearrangement joins TRBV13 to TRBJ2-5; the match to TRBD2 covers 9 bases. CDR1 and CDR2 (germline): PRHDT, FYEKMQ (reference sequence). V gave up 10 bases and J gave up 3 bases; unmatched junction bases: 12. The CDR3 runs 15 residues. CDR3 loop: CATNAGGGIEETQYF. In DNA, the CDR3 is TGTGCCACCAATGCGGGGGGGGGCATAGAAGAGACCCAGTACTTC.